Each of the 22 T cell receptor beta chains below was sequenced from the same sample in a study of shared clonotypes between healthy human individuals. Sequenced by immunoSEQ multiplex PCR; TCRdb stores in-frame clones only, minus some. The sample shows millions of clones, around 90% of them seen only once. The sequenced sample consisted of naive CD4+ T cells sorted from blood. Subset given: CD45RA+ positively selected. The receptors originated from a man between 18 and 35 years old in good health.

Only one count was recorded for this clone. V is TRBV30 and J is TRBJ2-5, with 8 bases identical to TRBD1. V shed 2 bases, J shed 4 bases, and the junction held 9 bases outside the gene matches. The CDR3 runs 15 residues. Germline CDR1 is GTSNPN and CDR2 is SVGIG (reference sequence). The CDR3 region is CAWSTRTGRRETQYF. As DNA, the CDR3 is TGTGCCTGGAGTACAAGGACAGGGCGACGAGAGACCCAGTACTTC.

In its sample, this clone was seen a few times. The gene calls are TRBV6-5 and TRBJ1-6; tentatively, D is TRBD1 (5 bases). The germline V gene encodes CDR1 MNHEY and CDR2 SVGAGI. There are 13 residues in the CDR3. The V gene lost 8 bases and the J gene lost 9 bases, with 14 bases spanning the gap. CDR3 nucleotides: TGTGCCAGCGCTGGAGGGGTGGCTTCACCCCTCCACTTT. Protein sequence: CASAGGVASPLHF.

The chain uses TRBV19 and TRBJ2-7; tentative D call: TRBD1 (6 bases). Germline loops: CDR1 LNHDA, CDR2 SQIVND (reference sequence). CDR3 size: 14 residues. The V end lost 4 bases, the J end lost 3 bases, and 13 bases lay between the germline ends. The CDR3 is CASSREDRDYEQYF. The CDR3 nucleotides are TGTGCCAGTAGTAGAGAGGACAGAGACTACGAGCAGTACTTC.

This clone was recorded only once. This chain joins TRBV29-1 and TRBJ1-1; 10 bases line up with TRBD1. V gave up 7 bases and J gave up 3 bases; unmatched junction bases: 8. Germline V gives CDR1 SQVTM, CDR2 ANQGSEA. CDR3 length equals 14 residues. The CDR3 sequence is CSGALGQGDTEAFF. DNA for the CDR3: TGCAGCGGGGCCCTTGGACAGGGGGACACTGAAGCTTTCTTT. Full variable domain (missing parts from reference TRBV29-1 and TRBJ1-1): SAVISQKPSRDICQRGTSLTIQCQVDSQVTMMFWYRQQPGQSLTLIATANQGSEATYESGFVIDKFPISRPNLTFSTLTVSNMSPEDSSIYLCSGALGQGDTEAFFGQGTRLTVV.

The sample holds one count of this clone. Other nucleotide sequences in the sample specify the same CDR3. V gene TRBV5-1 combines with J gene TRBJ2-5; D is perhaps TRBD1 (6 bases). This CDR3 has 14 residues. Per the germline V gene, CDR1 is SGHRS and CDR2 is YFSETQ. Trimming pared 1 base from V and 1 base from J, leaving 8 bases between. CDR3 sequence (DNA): TGCGCCAGCAGCTTGCGGACAGCCCAAGAGACCCAGTACTTC. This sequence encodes CASSLRTAQETQYF.

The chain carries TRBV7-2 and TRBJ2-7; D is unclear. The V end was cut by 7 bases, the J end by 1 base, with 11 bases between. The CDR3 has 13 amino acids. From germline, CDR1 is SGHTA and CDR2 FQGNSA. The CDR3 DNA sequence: TGTGCCAGCAACCGCGAAGGTTCCTACGAGCAGTACTTC. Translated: CASNREGSYEQYF.

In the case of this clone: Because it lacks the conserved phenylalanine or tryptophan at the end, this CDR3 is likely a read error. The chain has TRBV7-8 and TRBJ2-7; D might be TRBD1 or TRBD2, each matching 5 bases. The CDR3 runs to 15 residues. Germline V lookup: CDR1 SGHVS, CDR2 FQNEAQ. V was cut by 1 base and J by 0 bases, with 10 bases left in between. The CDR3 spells CASSLGGISSYEQYL. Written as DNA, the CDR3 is TGTGCCAGCAGCTTAGGGGGGATAAGCTCCTACGAGCAGTACCTC.

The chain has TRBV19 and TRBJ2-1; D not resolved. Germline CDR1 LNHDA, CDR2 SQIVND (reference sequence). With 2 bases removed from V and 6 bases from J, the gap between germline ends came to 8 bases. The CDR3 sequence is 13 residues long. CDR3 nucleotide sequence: TGTGCCAGTAGTATAAGGCTTGGCAATGAGCAGTTCTTC. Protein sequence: CASSIRLGNEQFF.

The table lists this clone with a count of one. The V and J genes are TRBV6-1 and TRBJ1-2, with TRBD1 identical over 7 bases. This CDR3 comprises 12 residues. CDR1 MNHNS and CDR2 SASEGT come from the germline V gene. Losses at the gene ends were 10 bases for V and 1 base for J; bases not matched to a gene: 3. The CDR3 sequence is CATGTVNYGYTF. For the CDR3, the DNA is TGTGCCACCGGGACAGTTAACTATGGCTACACCTTC.

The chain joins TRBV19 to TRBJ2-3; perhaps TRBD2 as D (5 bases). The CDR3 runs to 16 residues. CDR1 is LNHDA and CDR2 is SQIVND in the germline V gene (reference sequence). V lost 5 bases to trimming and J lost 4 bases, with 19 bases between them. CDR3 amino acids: CASSYAGSGGADTQYF. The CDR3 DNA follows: TGTGCCAGTAGTTATGCGGGCAGCGGCGGCGCAGATACGCAGTATTTT.

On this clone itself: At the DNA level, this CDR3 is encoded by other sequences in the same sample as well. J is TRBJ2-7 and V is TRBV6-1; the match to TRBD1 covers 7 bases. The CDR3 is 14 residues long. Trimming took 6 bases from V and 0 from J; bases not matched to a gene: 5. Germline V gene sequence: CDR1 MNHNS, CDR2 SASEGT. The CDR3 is CASSATGSSYEQYF. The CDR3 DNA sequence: TGTGCCAGCAGCGCGACAGGGAGCTCCTACGAGCAGTACTTC.

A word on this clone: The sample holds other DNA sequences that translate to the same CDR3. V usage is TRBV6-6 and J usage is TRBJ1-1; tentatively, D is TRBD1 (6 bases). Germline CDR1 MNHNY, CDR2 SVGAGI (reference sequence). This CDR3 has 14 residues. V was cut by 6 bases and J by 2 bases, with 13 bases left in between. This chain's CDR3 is CASSAGTLNTEAFF. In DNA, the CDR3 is TGTGCCAGCAGCGCCGGGACACTAAACACTGAAGCTTTCTTT.

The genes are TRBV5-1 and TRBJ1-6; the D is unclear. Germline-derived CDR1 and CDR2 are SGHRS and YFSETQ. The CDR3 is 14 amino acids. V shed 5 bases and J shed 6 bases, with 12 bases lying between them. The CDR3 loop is CASRETPGNSPLHF. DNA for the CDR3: TGCGCCAGCAGAGAGACCCCGGGTAATTCACCCCTCCACTTT.

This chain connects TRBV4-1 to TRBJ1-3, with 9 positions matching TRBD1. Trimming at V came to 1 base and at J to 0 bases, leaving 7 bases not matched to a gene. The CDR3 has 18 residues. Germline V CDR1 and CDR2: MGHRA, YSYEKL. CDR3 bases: TGCGCCAGCAGCCAAGCCGCGGGACAGGGCCTCTCTGGAAACACCATATATTTT. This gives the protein CASSQAAGQGLSGNTIYF.

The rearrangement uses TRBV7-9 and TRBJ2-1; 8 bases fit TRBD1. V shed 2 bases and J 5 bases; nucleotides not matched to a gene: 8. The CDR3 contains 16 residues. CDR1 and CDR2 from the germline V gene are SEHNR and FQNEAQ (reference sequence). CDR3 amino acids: CASSLPRQGTNNEQFF. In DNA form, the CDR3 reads TGTGCCAGCAGCTTACCCAGACAGGGGACGAACAATGAGCAGTTCTTC.

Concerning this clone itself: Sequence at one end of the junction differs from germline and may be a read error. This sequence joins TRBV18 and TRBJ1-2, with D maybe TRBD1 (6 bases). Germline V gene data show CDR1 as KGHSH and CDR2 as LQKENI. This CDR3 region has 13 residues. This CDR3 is CASSPQGLYGYTF. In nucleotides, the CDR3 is TGTGCCAGCTCCCCACAGGGACTCTATGGCTACACCTTC.

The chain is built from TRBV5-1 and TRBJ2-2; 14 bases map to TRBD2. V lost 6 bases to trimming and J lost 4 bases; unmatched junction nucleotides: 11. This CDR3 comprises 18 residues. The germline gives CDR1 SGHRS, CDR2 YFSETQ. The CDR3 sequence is CASTLPGLAGVVTGELFF. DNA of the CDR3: TGCGCCAGCACTCTGCCGGGACTAGCGGGAGTAGTCACCGGGGAGCTGTTTTTT.

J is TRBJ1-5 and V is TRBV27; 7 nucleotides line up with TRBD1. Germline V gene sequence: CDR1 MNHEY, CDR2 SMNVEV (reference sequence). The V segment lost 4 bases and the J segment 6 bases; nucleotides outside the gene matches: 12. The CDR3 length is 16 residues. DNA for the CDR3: TGTGCCAGCAGTTCTATGACAGGGATAGCGGGTCAGCCCCAGCATTTT. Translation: CASSSMTGIAGQPQHF.

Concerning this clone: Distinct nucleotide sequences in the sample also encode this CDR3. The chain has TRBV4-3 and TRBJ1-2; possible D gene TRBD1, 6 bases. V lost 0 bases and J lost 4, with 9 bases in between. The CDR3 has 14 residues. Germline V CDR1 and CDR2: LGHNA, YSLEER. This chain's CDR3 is CASSQDQGLYGYTF. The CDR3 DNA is TGCGCCAGCAGCCAAGACCAGGGGCTCTATGGCTACACCTTC.

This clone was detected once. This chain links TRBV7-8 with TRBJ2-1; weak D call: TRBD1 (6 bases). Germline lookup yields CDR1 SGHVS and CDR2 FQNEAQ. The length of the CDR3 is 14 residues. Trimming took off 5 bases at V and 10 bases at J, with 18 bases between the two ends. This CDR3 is CASSVTGWVGEQFF. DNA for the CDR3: TGTGCCAGCAGCGTAACAGGGTGGGTGGGGGAGCAGTTCTTC.

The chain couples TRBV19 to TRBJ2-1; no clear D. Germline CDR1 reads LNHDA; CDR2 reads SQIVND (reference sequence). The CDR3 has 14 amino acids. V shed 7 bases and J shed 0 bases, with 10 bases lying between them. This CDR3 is CASTPTGSYNEQFF. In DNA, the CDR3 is TGTGCCAGTACCCCGACTGGCTCCTACAATGAGCAGTTCTTC.

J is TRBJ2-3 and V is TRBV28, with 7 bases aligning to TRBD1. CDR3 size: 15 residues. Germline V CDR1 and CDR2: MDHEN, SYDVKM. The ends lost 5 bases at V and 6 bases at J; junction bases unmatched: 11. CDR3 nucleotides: TGTGCCAGCAGTCCAGGGGGAGATCCCTCCGATACGCAGTATTTT. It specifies CASSPGGDPSDTQYF.